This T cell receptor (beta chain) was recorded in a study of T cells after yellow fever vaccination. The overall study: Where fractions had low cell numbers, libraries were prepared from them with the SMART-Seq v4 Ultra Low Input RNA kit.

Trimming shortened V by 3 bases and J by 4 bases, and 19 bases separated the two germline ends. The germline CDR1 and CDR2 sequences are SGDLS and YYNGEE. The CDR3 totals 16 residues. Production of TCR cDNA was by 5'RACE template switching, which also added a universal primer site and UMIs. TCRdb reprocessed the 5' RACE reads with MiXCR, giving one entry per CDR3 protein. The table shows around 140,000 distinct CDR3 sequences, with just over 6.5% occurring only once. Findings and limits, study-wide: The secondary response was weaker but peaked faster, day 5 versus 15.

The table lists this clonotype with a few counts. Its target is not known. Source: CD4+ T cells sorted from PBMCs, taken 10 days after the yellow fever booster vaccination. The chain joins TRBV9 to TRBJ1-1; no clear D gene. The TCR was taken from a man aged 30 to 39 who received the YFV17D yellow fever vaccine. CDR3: CASSASGPGVSTEAFF. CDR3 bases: TGTGCCAGCAGCGCGAGCGGCCCGGGTGTGAGCACTGAAGCTTTCTTT.